These 3 T cell receptor beta chains came from one sample sequenced in a study of PD-1 blockade in classical Hodgkin lymphoma. TCRdb's table, derived via immunoSEQ multiplex PCR, lists solely in-frame clones and lacks some. The data show 55,000 to 80,000 clones, more than 85% seen once. The patients all showed relapse after autologous stem cell transplantation, while their brentuximab vedotin exposure varied. The source material was peripheral blood mononuclear cells (PBMCs), sampled at baseline. These TCRs come from a human donor with classical Hodgkin lymphoma.

CDR3 bases: TGTGCCAGCAGCTTAGCGCCCCAGGGTAACTACGAGCAGTACTTC. Its translation: CASSLAPQGNYEQYF. The V call is TRBV7-9, the J call TRBJ2-7, with D possibly being TRBD1 (5 bases). Germline assignment: CDR1 SEHNR and CDR2 FQNEAQ (reference sequence). This CDR3 has 15 amino acids. V lost 0 bases, J lost 3 bases, and 12 bases lay in between.

V is TRBV19 and J is TRBJ2-7; 11 bases align to TRBD2. V was clipped by 1 base and J by 2 bases; unmatched bases: 1. Germline loops: CDR1 LNHDA, CDR2 SQIVND (reference sequence). This CDR3 is 15 amino acids long. The CDR3 loop is CASSIGLAGTYEQYF. CDR3 DNA sequence: TGTGCCAGTAGTATAGGACTAGCGGGGACCTACGAGCAGTACTTC.

The rearrangement links TRBV11-3 to TRBJ2-2; D remains unclear. The CDR3 is 13 residues long. The V gene's germline CDR1 is SGHNT and CDR2 YENEEA. V was pared by 5 bases and J by 6 bases, with 10 bases between. CDR3 amino acids: CASSPRNAGELFF. The CDR3 DNA sequence: TGTGCCAGCAGCCCGAGGAATGCCGGGGAGCTGTTTTTT.